The sequence of this T cell receptor (beta chain) was determined in a study of blood T cell repertoires in COVID-19. For the study at large: Samples taken during acute and convalescent COVID-19 were collected in the United States, Italy and Spain.

This table comes from immunoSEQ multiplex PCR, and its TCRdb copy is limited to in-frame clones, with some not included. The sample contains 400,000 or so clones, 70% to 90% of which appear only once. Trimming took off 5 bases at V and 6 bases at J, with 8 bases between the two ends. The CDR3 runs 12 residues. The germline CDR1 and CDR2 sequences are LNHDA and SQIVND (reference sequence). The sample consisted of peripheral blood. The chain couples TRBV19 to TRBJ1-5, with D uncertain. The source of this sequence is a man between 18 and 29 years old with COVID-19, enrolled during active disease. CDR3 sequence reads: CASSLLSQPQHF. Here the CDR3 DNA reads TGTGCCAGTAGTCTGTTGTCTCAGCCCCAGCATTTT.